This entry is about one T cell receptor beta chain. Its antigen is undetermined. In the PCR, 60 Vbeta and 13 Jbeta primers were used. TCRdb's copy holds only in-frame clones and misses some; the assay was immunoSEQ multiplex PCR. The sample consists of 240,000 or so clones, 82% of them appearing once. The sample belongs to a study of cytomegalovirus exposure and HLA in healthy donors. Study outcomes and limitations: In a later analysis, at a false discovery rate of 0.05, 16,951 TCR beta sequences were associated with HLA alleles. Accurate prediction of most subjects' HLA-A and HLA-B alleles from TCR beta sequences was reported. CMV serostatus was the sole immune exposure data available.

The CDR3 spans 17 residues. CDR1 is GTSNPN and CDR2 is SVGIG in the germline V gene (reference sequence). The V segment lost 5 bases and the J segment 5 bases; nucleotides outside the gene matches: 17. Sequenced material: PBMCs. This sequence was found in a woman in her thirties or forties in good health and CMV-seropositive. The rearrangement uses TRBV30 and TRBJ2-5, with TRBD2 matching over 10 bases. The CDR3 loop reads CAWVRSGTSAVGETQYF. In nucleotides, the CDR3 is TGTGCCTGGGTCCGATCCGGGACTAGCGCAGTAGGGGAGACCCAGTACTTC. Based on the CDR3 plus reference TRBV30 and TRBJ2-5, the full variable domain is SQTIHQWPATLVQPVGSPLSLECTVEGTSNPNLYWYRQAAGRGLQLLFYSVGIGQISSEVPQNLSASRPQDRQFILSSKKLLLSDSGFYLCAWVRSGTSAVGETQYFGPGTRLLVL.